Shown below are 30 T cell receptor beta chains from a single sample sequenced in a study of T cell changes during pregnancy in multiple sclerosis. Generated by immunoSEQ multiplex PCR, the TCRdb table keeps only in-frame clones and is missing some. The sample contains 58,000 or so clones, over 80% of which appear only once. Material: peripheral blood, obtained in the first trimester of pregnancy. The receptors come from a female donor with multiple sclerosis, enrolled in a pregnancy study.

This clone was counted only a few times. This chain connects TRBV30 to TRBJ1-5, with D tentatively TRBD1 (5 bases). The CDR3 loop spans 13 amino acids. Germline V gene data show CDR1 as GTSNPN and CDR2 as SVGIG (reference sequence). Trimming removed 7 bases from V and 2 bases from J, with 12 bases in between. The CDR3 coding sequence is TGTGCCTCGTCTCCGGGGGGCAATCAGCCCCAGCATTTT. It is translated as CASSPGGNQPQHF. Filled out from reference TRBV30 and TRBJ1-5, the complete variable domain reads SQTIHQWPATLVQPVGSPLSLECTVEGTSNPNLYWYRQAAGRGLQLLFYSVGIGQISSEVPQNLSASRPQDRQFILSSKKLLLSDSGFYLCASSPGGNQPQHFGDGTRLSIL.

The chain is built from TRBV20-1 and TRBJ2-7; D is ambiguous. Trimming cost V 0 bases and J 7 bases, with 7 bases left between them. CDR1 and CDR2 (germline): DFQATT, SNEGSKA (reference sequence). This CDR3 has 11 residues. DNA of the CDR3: TGCAGTGCTAGAGATCCCCGGGAGCAGTACTTC. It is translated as CSARDPREQYF.

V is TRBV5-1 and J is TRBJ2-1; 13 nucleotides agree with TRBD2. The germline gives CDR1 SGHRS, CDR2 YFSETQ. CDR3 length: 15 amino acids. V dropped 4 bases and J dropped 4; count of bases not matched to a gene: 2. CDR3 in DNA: TGCGCCAGCAGCCCACTAGCGGGAGGGTACAATGAGCAGTTCTTC. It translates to CASSPLAGGYNEQFF.

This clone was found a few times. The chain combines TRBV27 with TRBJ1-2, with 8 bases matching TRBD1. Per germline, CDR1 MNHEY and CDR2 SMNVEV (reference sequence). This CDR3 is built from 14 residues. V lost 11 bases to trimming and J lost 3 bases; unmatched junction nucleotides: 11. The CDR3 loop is CAAGGTGSYYGYTF. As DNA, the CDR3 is TGTGCCGCTGGAGGGACAGGAAGCTACTATGGCTACACCTTC.

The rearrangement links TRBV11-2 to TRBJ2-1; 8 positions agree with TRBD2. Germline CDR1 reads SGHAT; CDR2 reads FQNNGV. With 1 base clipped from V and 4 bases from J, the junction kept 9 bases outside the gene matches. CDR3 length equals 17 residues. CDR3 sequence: CASSLVSSGRAYNEQFF. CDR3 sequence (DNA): TGTGCCAGCAGCTTAGTATCGTCCGGGAGGGCGTACAATGAGCAGTTCTTC.

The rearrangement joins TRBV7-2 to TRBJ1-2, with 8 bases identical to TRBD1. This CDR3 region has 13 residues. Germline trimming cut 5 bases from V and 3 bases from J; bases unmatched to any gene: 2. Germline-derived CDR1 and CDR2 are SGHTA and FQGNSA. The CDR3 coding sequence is TGTGCCAGCAGCCTACAGGGGGACTATGGCTACACCTTC. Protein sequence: CASSLQGDYGYTF.

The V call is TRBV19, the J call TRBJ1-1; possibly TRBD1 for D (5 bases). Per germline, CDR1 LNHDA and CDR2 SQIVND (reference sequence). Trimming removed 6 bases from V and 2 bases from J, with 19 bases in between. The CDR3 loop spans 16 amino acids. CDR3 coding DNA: TGTGCCAGTAGGGGAGGGGCTGGGGACCCTAACACTGAAGCTTTCTTT. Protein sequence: CASRGGAGDPNTEAFF.

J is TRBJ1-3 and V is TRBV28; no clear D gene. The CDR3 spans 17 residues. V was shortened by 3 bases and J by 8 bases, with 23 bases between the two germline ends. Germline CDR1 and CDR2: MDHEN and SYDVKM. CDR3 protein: CASSFPSSRGGTDTIYF. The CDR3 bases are TGTGCCAGCAGTTTCCCCTCTTCGCGGGGAGGTACGGACACCATATATTTT.

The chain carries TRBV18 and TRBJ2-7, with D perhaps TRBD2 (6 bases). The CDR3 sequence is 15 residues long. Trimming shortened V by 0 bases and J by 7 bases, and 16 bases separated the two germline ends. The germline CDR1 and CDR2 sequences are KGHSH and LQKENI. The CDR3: CASSPPGLRPWEQYF. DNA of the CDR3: TGTGCCAGCTCACCACCGGGACTCCGCCCATGGGAGCAGTACTTC. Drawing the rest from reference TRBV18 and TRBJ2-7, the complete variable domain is NAGVMQNPRHLVRRRGQEARLRCSPMKGHSHVYWYRQLPEEGLKFMVYLQKENIIDESGMPKERFSAEFPKEGPSILRIQQVVRGDSAAYFCASSPPGLRPWEQYFGPGTRLTVT.

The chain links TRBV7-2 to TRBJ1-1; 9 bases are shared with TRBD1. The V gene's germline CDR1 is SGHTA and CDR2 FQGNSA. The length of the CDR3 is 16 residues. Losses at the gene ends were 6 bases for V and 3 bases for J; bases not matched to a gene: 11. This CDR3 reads CASSPSSGTGHTEAFF. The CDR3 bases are TGTGCCAGCAGTCCCAGCTCCGGGACAGGGCACACTGAAGCTTTCTTT.

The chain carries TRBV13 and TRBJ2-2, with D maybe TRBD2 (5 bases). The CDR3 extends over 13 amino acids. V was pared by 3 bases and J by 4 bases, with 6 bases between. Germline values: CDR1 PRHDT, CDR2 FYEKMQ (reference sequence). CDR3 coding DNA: TGTGCCAGCAGCTTTCGGGGCACCGGGGAGCTGTTTTTT. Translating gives CASSFRGTGELFF.

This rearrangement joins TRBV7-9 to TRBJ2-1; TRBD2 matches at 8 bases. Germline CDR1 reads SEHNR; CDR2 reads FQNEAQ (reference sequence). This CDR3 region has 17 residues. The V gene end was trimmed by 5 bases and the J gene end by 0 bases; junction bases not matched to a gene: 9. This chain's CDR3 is CASSPDAGTSSYNEQFF. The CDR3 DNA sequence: TGTGCCAGCAGCCCGGACGCCGGGACTAGCTCCTACAATGAGCAGTTCTTC.

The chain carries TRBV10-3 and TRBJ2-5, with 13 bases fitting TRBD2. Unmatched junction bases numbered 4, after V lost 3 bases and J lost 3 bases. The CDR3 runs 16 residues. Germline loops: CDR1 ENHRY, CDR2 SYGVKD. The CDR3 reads CAISDPGLAGKETQYF. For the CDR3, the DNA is TGTGCCATCAGTGACCCGGGACTAGCGGGAAAAGAGACCCAGTACTTC.

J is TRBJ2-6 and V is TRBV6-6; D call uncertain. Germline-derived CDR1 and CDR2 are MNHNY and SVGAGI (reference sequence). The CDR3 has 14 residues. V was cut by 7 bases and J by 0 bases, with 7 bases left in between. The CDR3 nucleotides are TGTGCCAGCATCGGGTCCTCTGGGGCCAACGTCCTGACTTTC. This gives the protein CASIGSSGANVLTF.

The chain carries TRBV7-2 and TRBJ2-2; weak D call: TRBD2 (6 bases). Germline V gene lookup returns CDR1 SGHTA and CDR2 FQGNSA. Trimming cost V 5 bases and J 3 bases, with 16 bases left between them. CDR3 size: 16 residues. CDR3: CASSPRTGVYTGELFF. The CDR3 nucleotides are TGTGCCAGCAGCCCCCGAACGGGAGTATACACCGGGGAGCTGTTTTTT.

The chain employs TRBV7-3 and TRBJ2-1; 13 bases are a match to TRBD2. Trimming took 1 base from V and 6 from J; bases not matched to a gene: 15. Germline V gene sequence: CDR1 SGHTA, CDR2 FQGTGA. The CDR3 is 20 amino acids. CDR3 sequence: CASSLIFVGLAGNRSNEQFF. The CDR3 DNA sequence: TGTGCCAGCAGCTTAATATTTGTGGGACTAGCGGGAAATCGTAGCAATGAGCAGTTCTTC.

The CDR3 sequence is CASSVGSRTGFAEQYF. The CDR3 region has the DNA TGTGCCAGCAGCGTAGGATCTCGGACAGGGTTCGCCGAGCAGTACTTC. The chain employs TRBV9 and TRBJ2-7; TRBD1 aligns across 8 bases. The CDR3 has 16 amino acids. Unmatched junction bases numbered 11, after V lost 0 bases and J lost 6 bases. Germline loops: CDR1 SGDLS, CDR2 YYNGEE.

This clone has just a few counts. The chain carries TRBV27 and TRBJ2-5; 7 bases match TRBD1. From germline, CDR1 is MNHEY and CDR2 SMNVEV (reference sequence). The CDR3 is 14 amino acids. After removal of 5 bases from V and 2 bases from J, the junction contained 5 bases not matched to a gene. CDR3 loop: CASSHRDSQETQYF. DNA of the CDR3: TGTGCCAGCAGTCACCGGGACAGTCAAGAGACCCAGTACTTC.

The CDR3: CAWSTRGGNTEAFF. DNA for the CDR3: TGTGCCTGGAGTACGCGCGGGGGAAACACTGAAGCTTTCTTT. J is TRBJ1-1 and V is TRBV30, with TRBD1 as a possible D gene (5 bases). The germline V gene encodes CDR1 GTSNPN and CDR2 SVGIG (reference sequence). This CDR3 region has 14 residues. Trimming removed 2 bases from V and 2 bases from J, with 12 bases in between.

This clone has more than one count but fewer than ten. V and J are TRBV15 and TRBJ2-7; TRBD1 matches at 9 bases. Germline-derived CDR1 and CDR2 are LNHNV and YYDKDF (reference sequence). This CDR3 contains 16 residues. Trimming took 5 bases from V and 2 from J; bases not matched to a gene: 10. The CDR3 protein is CATSGIRGQGTYEQYF. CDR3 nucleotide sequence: TGTGCCACCAGCGGCATAAGGGGACAGGGAACCTACGAGCAGTACTTC.

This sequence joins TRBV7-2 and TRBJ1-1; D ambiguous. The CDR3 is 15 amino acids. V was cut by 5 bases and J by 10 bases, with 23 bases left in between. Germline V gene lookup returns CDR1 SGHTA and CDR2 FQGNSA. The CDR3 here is CASSLRSRDMGRAFF. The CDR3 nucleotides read TGTGCCAGCAGCCTCCGATCCCGGGATATGGGGAGAGCTTTCTTT. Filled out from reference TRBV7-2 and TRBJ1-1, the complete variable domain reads GAGVSQSPSNKVTEKGKDVELRCDPISGHTALYWYRQSLGQGLEFLIYFQGNSAPDKSGLPSDRFSAERTGGSVSTLTIQRTQQEDSAVYLCASSLRSRDMGRAFFGQGTRLTVV.

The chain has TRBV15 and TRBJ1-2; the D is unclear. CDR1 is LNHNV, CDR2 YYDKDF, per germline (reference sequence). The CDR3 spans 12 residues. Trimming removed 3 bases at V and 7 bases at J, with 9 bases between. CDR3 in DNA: TGTGCCACCAGCAGCACAGTTACTGGCTACACCTTC. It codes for CATSSTVTGYTF.

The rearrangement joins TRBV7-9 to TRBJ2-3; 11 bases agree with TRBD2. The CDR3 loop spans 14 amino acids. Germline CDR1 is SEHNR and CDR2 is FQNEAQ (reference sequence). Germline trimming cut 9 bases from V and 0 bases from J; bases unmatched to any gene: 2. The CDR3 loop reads CASLAGGSTDTQYF. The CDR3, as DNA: TGTGCCAGTCTAGCGGGGGGTAGCACAGATACGCAGTATTTT.

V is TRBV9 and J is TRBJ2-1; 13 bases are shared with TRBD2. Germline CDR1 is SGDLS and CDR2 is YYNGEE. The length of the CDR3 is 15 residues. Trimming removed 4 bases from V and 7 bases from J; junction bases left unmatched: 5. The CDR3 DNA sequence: TGTGCCAGCAGCACAACTAGCGGGAGGGGAAATGAGCAGTTCTTC. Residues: CASSTTSGRGNEQFF.

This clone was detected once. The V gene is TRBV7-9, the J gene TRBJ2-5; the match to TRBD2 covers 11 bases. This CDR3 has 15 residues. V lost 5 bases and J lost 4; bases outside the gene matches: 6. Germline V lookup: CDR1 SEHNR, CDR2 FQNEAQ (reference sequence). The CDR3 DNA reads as TGTGCCAGCAGCGAACTAGCGGGAGAGGGAGAGACCCAGTACTTC. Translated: CASSELAGEGETQYF.

CDR3 nucleotide sequence: TGTGCCAGTTCCAGCGGGGGTCTTCTAGCCAAAAACATTCAGTACTTC. This translates into CASSSGGLLAKNIQYF. This chain connects TRBV19 to TRBJ2-4, with 8 bases identical to TRBD2. Germline V gives CDR1 LNHDA, CDR2 SQIVND (reference sequence). The CDR3 loop spans 16 amino acids. Losses at the gene ends were 8 bases for V and 0 bases for J; bases not matched to a gene: 9.

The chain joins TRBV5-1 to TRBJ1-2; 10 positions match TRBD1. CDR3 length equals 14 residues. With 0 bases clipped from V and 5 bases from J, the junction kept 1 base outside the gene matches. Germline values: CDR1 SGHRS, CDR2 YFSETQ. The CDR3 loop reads CASSLEGQGYGYTF. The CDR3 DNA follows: TGCGCCAGCAGCTTGGAGGGACAGGGGTATGGCTACACCTTC.

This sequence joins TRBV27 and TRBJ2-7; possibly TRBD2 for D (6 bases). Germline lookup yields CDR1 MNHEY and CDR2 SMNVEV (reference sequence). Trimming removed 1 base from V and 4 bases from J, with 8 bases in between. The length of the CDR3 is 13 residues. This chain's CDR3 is CASSLFGSYEQYF. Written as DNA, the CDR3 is TGTGCCAGCAGTTTATTCGGGAGTTACGAGCAGTACTTC.

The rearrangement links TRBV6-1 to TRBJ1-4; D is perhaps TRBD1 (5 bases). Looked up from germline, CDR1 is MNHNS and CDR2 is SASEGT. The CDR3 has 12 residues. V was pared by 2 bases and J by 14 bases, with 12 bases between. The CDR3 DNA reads TGTGCCAGCAGTGAACTGGCTCGGGGGCTGTTTTTT. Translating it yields CASSELARGLFF.

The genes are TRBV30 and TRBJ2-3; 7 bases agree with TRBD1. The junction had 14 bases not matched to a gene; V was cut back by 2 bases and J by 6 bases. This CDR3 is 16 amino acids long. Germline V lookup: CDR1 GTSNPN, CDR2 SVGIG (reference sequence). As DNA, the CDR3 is TGTGCCTGGAGTAACGGAGCAGGGGGAAAGGCGGATACGCAGTATTTT. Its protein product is CAWSNGAGGKADTQYF.